This paragraph reports one T cell receptor beta chain. Its antigen remains unknown. V lost 2 bases, J lost 4 bases, and 7 bases stayed unmatched. Germline CDR1 and CDR2: KGHSH and LQKENI. CDR3 size: 16 residues. The sample originates from a study of T cells in Graves' hyperthyroidism and ophthalmopathy. Study findings and constraints: Most clonotypes expanded in thyroid above 0.001 were likewise present in blood.

Amplification of TCR beta CDR3 regions was performed using RNA transcripts as template. The HTBI primer set served for first-round RT-PCR of the TCR CDR3. In TCRdb, the multiplex PCR reads were re-called with MiXCR into one record per CDR3 protein. The profile shows around 600,000 distinct CDR3 sequences, 12% to 15% of them singletons. Pregnant or lactating patients were excluded, as were those with uncontrolled infection or other autoimmune disease. The clonotype originates from a woman aged 18-35 years with Graves' ophthalmopathy. This chain connects TRBV18 to TRBJ2-3; 9 bases line up with TRBD2. The sequencing sample was made of blood. CDR3: CASSPKTAGGSDTQYF. The CDR3 bases are TGTGCCAGCTCACCAAAGACAGCGGGAGGCTCAGATACGCAGTATTTT.